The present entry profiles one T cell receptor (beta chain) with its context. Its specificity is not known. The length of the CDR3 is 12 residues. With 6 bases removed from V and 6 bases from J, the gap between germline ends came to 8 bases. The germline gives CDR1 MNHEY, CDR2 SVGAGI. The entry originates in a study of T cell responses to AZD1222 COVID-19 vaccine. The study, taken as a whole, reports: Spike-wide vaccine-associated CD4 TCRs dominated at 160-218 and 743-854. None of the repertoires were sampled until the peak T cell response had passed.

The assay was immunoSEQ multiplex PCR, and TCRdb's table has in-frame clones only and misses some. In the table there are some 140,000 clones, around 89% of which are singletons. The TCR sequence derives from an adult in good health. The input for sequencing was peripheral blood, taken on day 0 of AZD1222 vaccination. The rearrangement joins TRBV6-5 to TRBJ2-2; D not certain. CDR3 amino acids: CASSDYAGELFF. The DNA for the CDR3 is TGTGCCAGCAGCGATTACGCCGGGGAGCTGTTTTTT.